This T cell receptor beta chain was observed in a study of technical replicates of blood from several donors. CDR1 MNHEY and CDR2 SMNVEV come from the germline V gene (reference sequence). CDR3 length: 13 residues. V was clipped by 2 bases and J by 1 base, with 5 bases between them. The table came from immunoSEQ multiplex PCR; TCRdb's copy has only in-frame clones and leaves some out. The repertoire holds roughly 59,000 clones, 70% to 90% seen once, with 5% in the top ten. This clone was seen a handful of times. The clonotype was recovered from a human donor in good health. Some clones in this sample may be carry-over from other donors' samples. Sequencing used PBMCs. The chain carries TRBV27 and TRBJ1-1; no clear D. The CDR3 DNA reads TGTGCCAGCAGTTTAACGGGGAACACTGAAGCTTTCTTT. Translating gives CASSLTGNTEAFF.